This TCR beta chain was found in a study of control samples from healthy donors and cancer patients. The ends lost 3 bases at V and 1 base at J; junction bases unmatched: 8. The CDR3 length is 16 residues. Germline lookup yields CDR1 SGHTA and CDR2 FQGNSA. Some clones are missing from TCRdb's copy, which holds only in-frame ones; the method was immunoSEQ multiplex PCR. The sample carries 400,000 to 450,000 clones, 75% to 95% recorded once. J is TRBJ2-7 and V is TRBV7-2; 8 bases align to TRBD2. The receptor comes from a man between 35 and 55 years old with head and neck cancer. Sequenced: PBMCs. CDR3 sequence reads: CASSFGAGGGSYEQYF. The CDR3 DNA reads TGTGCCAGCAGCTTTGGGGCCGGCGGGGGGTCCTACGAGCAGTACTTC.